This T cell receptor beta chain came from a study of CD8+ T cells in alopecia areata. Study-wide results and caveats: Researchers report lesional scalp, most notably alopecia totalis/universalis, outstripped normal scalp in clonality.

A word on this clone: Antigen: not known.

Extraction and reverse transcription of RNA yielded cDNA as the sequencing template. Clones were sequenced by immunoSEQ multiplex PCR, and TCRdb holds only the in-frame ones, with some missing. The table shows roughly 150,000 clones, with around 55% occurring only once. The germline gives CDR1 SQVTM, CDR2 ANQGSEA. The V end was cut by 7 bases, the J end by 6 bases, with 11 bases between. This CDR3 is 11 amino acids long. The clonotype comes from a human donor in good health. The sample was CD4+ T cells sorted from blood. The J gene is TRBJ2-3, the V gene TRBV29-1; the D is unclear. This CDR3 reads CSAQAGDTQYF. The CDR3 DNA is TGCAGCGCCCAGGCCGGGGATACGCAGTATTTT.